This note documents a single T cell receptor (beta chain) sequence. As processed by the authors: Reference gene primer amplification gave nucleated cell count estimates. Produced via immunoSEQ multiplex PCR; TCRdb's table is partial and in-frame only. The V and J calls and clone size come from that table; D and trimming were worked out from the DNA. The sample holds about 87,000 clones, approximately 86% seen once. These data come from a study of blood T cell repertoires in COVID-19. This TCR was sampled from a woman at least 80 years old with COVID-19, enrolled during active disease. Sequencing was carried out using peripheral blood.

CDR3 protein: CASSLRGVYNSPLHF. CDR3 in DNA: TGTGCCAGCAGTTTACGGGGGGTTTATAATTCACCCCTCCACTTT. The chain carries TRBV6-5 and TRBJ1-6, with a possible D match to TRBD1 (5 bases). V lost 4 bases and J lost 4, with 11 bases in between. The germline CDR1 and CDR2 sequences are MNHEY and SVGAGI. CDR3 length equals 15 residues.